What follows is one T cell receptor beta chain and its context. The antigen remains unidentified. The PCR employed 60 Vbeta primers together with 13 Jbeta primers. TCRdb's table, derived via immunoSEQ multiplex PCR, lists solely in-frame clones and lacks some. The sample lists 150,000 to 200,000 clones; around 83% were seen once. This sample was taken from a study of cytomegalovirus exposure and HLA in healthy donors. Study outcomes and limitations: Later on, an analysis tied 18,000 or so TCR beta sequences to HLA alleles at 0.05 false discovery rate. Some highly shared sequence variants likely arose as a pipeline artifact. TCR sequences were mostly rare, though some public TCRs occurred in many donors.

The receptor was isolated from a male donor in good health and CMV-seropositive. Sequenced input: PBMCs.

The CDR3: CAWRDSVSQPQHF. CDR3 nucleotides: TGTGCCTGGAGGGACAGTGTGAGTCAGCCCCAGCATTTT. V usage is TRBV30 and J usage is TRBJ1-5; the D gene is possibly TRBD1 (6 bases). This CDR3 is built from 13 residues. V was shortened by 3 bases and J by 6 bases, with 12 bases between the two germline ends. Germline CDR1 reads GTSNPN; CDR2 reads SVGIG (reference sequence).